This entry lists 26 T cell receptor beta chains sequenced from one sample in a study of blood T cell repertoires in COVID-19. Using immunoSEQ multiplex PCR, the repertoire was profiled, and TCRdb retains in-frame clones only, with some absent. The table includes 380,000 or so clones, roughly 86% detected once. Source material: PBMCs or T cells enriched from blood (not recorded which). The source of these receptors is a woman between 40 and 50 years old with acute COVID-19.

V usage is TRBV2 and J usage is TRBJ2-3, with 14 bases matching TRBD2. Germline CDR1 SNHLY, CDR2 FYNNEI. Trimming took 10 bases from V and 0 from J; bases not matched to a gene: 9. CDR3 length: 17 amino acids. Here the CDR3 reads CATSGLAGATSTDTQYF. Here the CDR3 DNA reads TGTGCCACCTCGGGACTAGCGGGGGCCACTAGCACAGATACGCAGTATTTT.

The V gene is TRBV4-1, the J gene TRBJ2-3; 7 bases line up with TRBD1. V lost 4 bases and J lost 4; bases outside the gene matches: 5. The CDR3 covers 14 residues. CDR1 is MGHRA and CDR2 is YSYEKL in the germline V gene. The CDR3 coding sequence is TGCGCCAGCAGCCCTAGACAGGGTCCAGATACGCAGTATTTT. It encodes CASSPRQGPDTQYF.

In DNA, the CDR3 is TGCAGCGCTGGGACAGGGATAAACGAAGCTTTCTTT. Residues: CSAGTGINEAFF. The chain links TRBV29-1 to TRBJ1-1; 9 nucleotides align to TRBD1. The CDR3 covers 12 residues. With 7 bases clipped from V and 8 bases from J, the junction kept 8 bases outside the gene matches. Germline CDR1 reads SQVTM; CDR2 reads ANQGSEA.

V usage is TRBV20-1 and J usage is TRBJ1-1; tentative D call: TRBD1 (5 bases). Germline V lookup: CDR1 DFQATT, CDR2 SNEGSKA (reference sequence). The CDR3 loop spans 11 amino acids. V was pared by 0 bases and J by 10 bases, with 9 bases between. This CDR3 reads CSAREGVVAFF. The CDR3 DNA reads as TGCAGTGCTAGAGAAGGGGTGGTAGCTTTCTTT.

The V and J genes are TRBV9 and TRBJ1-1; D gene uncertain. Trimming cost V 0 bases and J 7 bases, with 7 bases left between them. This CDR3 region has 12 residues. From germline, CDR1 is SGDLS and CDR2 YYNGEE. The CDR3 bases are TGTGCCAGCAGCGTAGATACCGGTGAAGCTTTCTTT. Translated, it gives CASSVDTGEAFF.

CDR3 sequence (DNA): TGTGCCAGCAGCCTTACTAGCGGGGGGTCTTACATCTACGAGCAGTACTTC. It encodes CASSLTSGGSYIYEQYF. This chain connects TRBV5-6 to TRBJ2-7, with 12 bases fitting TRBD2. This CDR3 is 17 amino acids long. Per germline, CDR1 SGHDT and CDR2 YYEEEE. Losses at the gene ends were 4 bases for V and 3 bases for J; bases not matched to a gene: 11.

Only a few counts were recorded for this clone. Other DNA sequences of this sample code for an identical CDR3. The rearrangement uses TRBV30 and TRBJ1-6; tentatively, D is TRBD1 (5 bases). The CDR3 is 14 residues long. Germline V gene sequence: CDR1 GTSNPN, CDR2 SVGIG (reference sequence). V was shortened by 7 bases and J by 0 bases, with 10 bases between the two germline ends. CDR3 bases: TGTGCCTCAAGGGGCAGCTCCTATAATTCACCCCTCCACTTT. Its protein is CASRGSSYNSPLHF. The full variable domain, with the rest looked up from reference TRBV30 and TRBJ1-6, is SQTIHQWPATLVQPVGSPLSLECTVEGTSNPNLYWYRQAAGRGLQLLFYSVGIGQISSEVPQNLSASRPQDRQFILSSKKLLLSDSGFYLCASRGSSYNSPLHFGNGTRLTVT.

This chain connects TRBV30 to TRBJ2-5, with TRBD2 identical over 9 bases. Per the germline V gene, CDR1 is GTSNPN and CDR2 is SVGIG (reference sequence). After removal of 5 bases from V and 2 bases from J, the junction contained 3 bases not matched to a gene. This CDR3 has 13 amino acids. CDR3 sequence: CAWRTSVQETQYF. DNA of the CDR3: TGTGCCTGGCGGACTAGCGTACAAGAGACCCAGTACTTC.

The chain uses TRBV27 and TRBJ2-1; D remains unclear. Per germline, CDR1 MNHEY and CDR2 SMNVEV (reference sequence). This CDR3 has 16 amino acids. V was pared by 3 bases and J by 4 bases, with 16 bases between. CDR3 protein: CASSFLTDAEYNEQFF. CDR3 coding DNA: TGTGCCAGCAGTTTTTTGACGGATGCGGAATACAATGAGCAGTTCTTC.

The chain carries TRBV5-1 and TRBJ1-1; possible D gene TRBD1, 6 bases. The CDR3 is 14 residues long. CDR1 is SGHRS, CDR2 YFSETQ, per germline. Trimming stripped 7 bases from V and 2 bases from J, with 15 bases between. The CDR3 nucleotides read TGCGCCAGCGCCAACAGGGAAGTTAACACTGAAGCTTTCTTT. It is translated as CASANREVNTEAFF.

This clone has just one count. This chain uses TRBV11-2 with TRBJ2-7; TRBD2 matches 8 bases. The trim removed 6 bases at V and 0 bases at J, leaving 16 bases unmatched. The CDR3 runs 18 residues. The germline gives CDR1 SGHAT, CDR2 FQNNGV. CDR3 sequence reads: CASRRGSLSGGPSYEQYF. The CDR3 bases are TGTGCCAGCAGGAGGGGATCCTTGAGCGGGGGACCCTCCTACGAGCAGTACTTC.

This clone was counted a single time. V usage is TRBV7-8 and J usage is TRBJ1-1, with 8 bases matching TRBD1. The ends lost 5 bases at V and 3 bases at J; junction bases unmatched: 8. The germline V gene encodes CDR1 SGHVS and CDR2 FQNEAQ. There are 15 residues in the CDR3. The CDR3 bases are TGTGCCAGCAGCCCTCGACAGGGGAGGGACACTGAAGCTTTCTTT. Its translation is CASSPRQGRDTEAFF.

The chain carries TRBV7-6 and TRBJ2-7; TRBD2 agrees at 7 bases. Germline trimming cut 1 base from V and 0 bases from J; bases unmatched to any gene: 3. This CDR3 is 15 amino acids long. From germline, CDR1 is SGHVS and CDR2 FNYEAQ. This chain's CDR3 is CASSLDGGGSYEQYF. CDR3 DNA sequence: TGTGCCAGCAGCTTAGATGGCGGGGGCTCCTACGAGCAGTACTTC. Using reference TRBV7-6 and TRBJ2-7 for the parts outside the CDR3, the full variable domain is GAGVSQSPRYKVTKRGQDVALRCDPISGHVSLYWYRQALGQGPEFLTYFNYEAQQDKSGLPNDRFSAERPEGSISTLTIQRTEQRDSAMYRCASSLDGGGSYEQYFGPGTRLTVT.

This rearrangement joins TRBV10-3 to TRBJ1-2, with D maybe TRBD1 (6 bases). The CDR3 is 17 residues long. In germline, CDR1 is ENHRY, CDR2 SYGVKD. Trimming shortened V by 2 bases and J by 4 bases, and 20 bases separated the two germline ends. The CDR3 here is CAISEHTGARGRYGYTF. Written as DNA, the CDR3 is TGTGCCATCAGTGAGCATACTGGAGCCAGGGGTCGCTATGGCTACACCTTC.

The chain uses TRBV11-2 and TRBJ2-1, with 9 bases aligning to TRBD2. There are 17 residues in the CDR3. CDR1 is SGHAT, CDR2 FQNNGV, per germline. Trimming cost V 5 bases and J 4 bases; bases outside gene matches: 12. The CDR3 reads CASSGDLSGGPYNEQFF. In DNA, the CDR3 is TGTGCCAGCAGCGGGGATTTAAGCGGGGGGCCGTACAATGAGCAGTTCTTC.

The chain is built from TRBV5-4 and TRBJ2-5; no clear D gene. Trimming took off 1 base at V and 1 base at J, with 8 bases between the two ends. The CDR3 is 14 amino acids. Germline CDR1 SGHNT, CDR2 YYREEE (reference sequence). The DNA of the CDR3 is TGTGCCAGCAGCTTGATTAGGAGCCAAGAGACCCAGTACTTC. This translates into CASSLIRSQETQYF.

The chain employs TRBV19 and TRBJ2-1; 8 nucleotides line up with TRBD1. Germline V gives CDR1 LNHDA, CDR2 SQIVND (reference sequence). The CDR3 runs to 14 residues. The trim removed 8 bases at V and 5 bases at J, leaving 8 bases unmatched. The CDR3 DNA sequence: TGTGCCAGTTGCAGGGGGCAGAGAAACAATGAGCAGTTCTTC. Protein sequence: CASCRGQRNNEQFF.

This clone was recorded once. This chain joins TRBV6-1 and TRBJ1-5; D unresolved. The CDR3 totals 13 residues. Looked up from germline, CDR1 is MNHNS and CDR2 is SASEGT. The germline V and J ends were trimmed by 3 bases and 7 bases, with 10 bases remaining between them. CDR3 in amino acids: CASSERGEQPQHF. CDR3 in DNA: TGTGCCAGCAGTGAGCGAGGCGAACAGCCCCAGCATTTT.

The genes are TRBV29-1 and TRBJ2-3; no definite D call. The V end was cut by 6 bases, the J end by 3 bases, with 10 bases between. Germline V CDR1 and CDR2: SQVTM, ANQGSEA. This CDR3 has 12 amino acids. DNA for the CDR3: TGCAGCGTGGCTCAGGTAACAGATACGCAGTATTTT. Protein product: CSVAQVTDTQYF.

V and J are TRBV27 and TRBJ1-6; maybe TRBD1 (6 bases). The CDR3 covers 18 residues. Trimming took off 2 bases at V and 0 bases at J, with 14 bases between the two ends. Germline V gene data show CDR1 as MNHEY and CDR2 as SMNVEV (reference sequence). The CDR3 region has the DNA TGTGCCAGCAGTTTAGCCCAAAGGGGGAGCTCCTATAATTCACCCCTCCACTTT. This gives the protein CASSLAQRGSSYNSPLHF.

This sequence joins TRBV7-6 and TRBJ2-5; D possibly corresponds to TRBD1 (6 bases). The CDR3 is 15 residues long. Trimming removed 3 bases from V and 2 bases from J, with 13 bases in between. Germline CDR1 reads SGHVS; CDR2 reads FNYEAQ. The CDR3 spells CASSLGQGRQETQYF. CDR3 nucleotide sequence: TGTGCCAGCAGCTTGGGCCAGGGGCGGCAAGAGACCCAGTACTTC.

This chain links TRBV6-4 with TRBJ2-1, with D possibly TRBD2 on 5 matching bases. The germline CDR1 and CDR2 sequences are MRHNA and SNTAGT. Deletions cut 4 bases from V and 7 bases from J, with 11 bases between. The CDR3 totals 13 residues. This CDR3 is CASSVGAANEQFF. The CDR3 DNA reads TGTGCCAGCAGTGTAGGAGCGGCTAATGAGCAGTTCTTC.

As for this clone: Compared with germline, one end of the junction differs, possibly owing to a read error. This chain joins TRBV3-1 (or the pseudogene TRBV3-2) and TRBJ1-2, with D perhaps matching TRBD1 (5 bases). Germline V gene data show CDR1 as LGHDT and CDR2 as YNNKEL (reference sequence). There are 16 residues in the CDR3. CDR3 bases: TGTGTCAGCAGCCCCTTTAGATGGTCATGGGACTTTGGCTACACCTTC. It is translated as CVSSPFRWSWDFGYTF.

This rearrangement joins TRBV2 to TRBJ1-1; maybe TRBD1 (6 bases). This CDR3 has 15 amino acids. Trimming removed 4 bases from V and 0 bases from J, with 12 bases in between. The V gene's germline CDR1 is SNHLY and CDR2 FYNNEI. CDR3 region: CASSGLGGLNTEAFF. The DNA for the CDR3 is TGTGCCAGCAGTGGCCTCGGGGGGCTGAACACTGAAGCTTTCTTT.

This chain joins TRBV5-6 and TRBJ1-4; 8 nucleotides match TRBD1. Germline trimming cut 1 base from V and 8 bases from J; bases unmatched to any gene: 7. The germline V gene has CDR1 SGHDT and CDR2 YYEEEE. The CDR3 loop spans 15 amino acids. This CDR3 is CASSLSGQGIEKLFF. The CDR3 nucleotides read TGTGCCAGCAGCTTGTCCGGACAGGGAATCGAAAAACTGTTTTTT.

This chain connects TRBV2 to TRBJ2-2, with TRBD2 matching over 11 bases. The germline V gene has CDR1 SNHLY and CDR2 FYNNEI. Trimming at V came to 8 bases and at J to 2 bases, leaving 7 bases not matched to a gene. The CDR3 is 16 residues long. Written as DNA, the CDR3 is TGTGCCAGCCGTTTACTAGCGGGAGCTAACACCGGGGAGCTGTTTTTT. Amino acid sequence: CASRLLAGANTGELFF.